This is a list of T cell receptor beta chains from one sample in a study of T cells after yellow fever vaccination. One entry per CDR3 protein, called by TCRdb with MiXCR from the 5' RACE reads. This sample has 250,000 to 350,000 distinct CDR3 sequences, with approximately 4% found just once. Material: PBMCs, obtained 15 days after the yellow fever booster vaccination. Receptors originate from a man aged 18 to 30 who received the YFV17D yellow fever vaccine. Both conserved end residues are part of each CDR3. Each record gives: D gene, clone size, J gene, V gene, CDR3 protein, CDR3 DNA. A D gene is named only where the DNA matches it firmly. Part of the rows lack a size; the others show once, few, many or a class for expanded clones.

NA | many | TRBJ2-5 | TRBV7-2 | CASSASGGGETQYF | TGTGCCAGCAGCGCTTCAGGGGGGGGAGAGACCCAGTACTTC
NA | many | TRBJ2-3 | TRBV9 | CASSPGRGRSTDTQYF | TGTGCCAGCAGCCCCGGTCGGGGGCGTAGCACAGATACGCAGTATTTT
NA | NA | TRBJ2-3 | TRBV5-6 | CASSFPSTSMADTQYF | TGTGCCAGCAGCTTCCCCTCGACTAGTATGGCAGATACGCAGTATTTT
NA | NA | TRBJ1-2 | TRBV7-2 | CASSLEIIGGYTF | TGTGCCAGCAGCTTGGAAATTATTGGGGGCTACACCTTC
NA | NA | TRBJ1-5 | TRBV4-1 | CASSQAEGRINQPQHF | TGCGCCAGCAGCCAAGCGGAGGGTCGGATAAATCAGCCCCAGCATTTT
NA | NA | TRBJ1-1 | TRBV5-1 | CASTSYSIDRNTEAFF | TGCGCCAGCACTTCTTATAGCATCGACAGGAACACTGAAGCTTTCTTT
TRBD1 | NA | TRBJ2-6 | TRBV5-1 | CASSLPTGALPGANVLTF | TGCGCCAGCAGCTTACCGACAGGGGCGTTACCTGGGGCCAACGTCCTGACTTTC
NA | many | TRBJ1-3 | TRBV7-6 | CASSLGLGDSGNTIYF | TGTGCCAGCAGCTTAGGCCTGGGGGACTCTGGAAACACCATATATTTT
NA | NA | TRBJ2-5 | TRBV6-2/TRBV6-3 | CASSYIETPPQETQYF | TGTGCCAGCAGTTACATCGAGACTCCCCCACAAGAGACCCAGTACTTC
NA | NA | TRBJ2-5 | TRBV16 | CASSQSQETQYF | TGTGCCAGCAGCCAATCTCAAGAGACCCAGTACTTC
NA | many | TRBJ1-1 | TRBV20-1 | CSAARGGFTEAFF | TGCAGTGCAGCCCGGGGGGGCTTCACTGAAGCTTTCTTT
TRBD2 | NA | TRBJ2-1 | TRBV7-2 | CASSLRTSIYNEQFF | TGTGCCAGCAGCTTAAGGACTAGTATCTACAATGAGCAGTTCTTC
NA | many | TRBJ2-5 | TRBV11-2 | CASSPGGRLEETQYF | TGTGCCAGCAGCCCTGGGGGACGACTTGAAGAGACCCAGTACTTC
NA | NA | TRBJ2-7 | TRBV7-9 | CASLNTGQGGYEQYF | TGTGCCAGCTTAAATACCGGGCAGGGGGGATACGAGCAGTACTTC
NA | few | TRBJ1-5 | TRBV7-2 | CASSATDSNQPQHF | TGTGCCAGCAGCGCTACAGATAGCAATCAGCCCCAGCATTTT
NA | few | TRBJ1-2 | TRBV18 | CASSPDRTLYGYTF | TGTGCCAGCTCACCAGATCGGACTCTCTATGGCTACACCTTC
NA | NA | TRBJ1-1 | TRBV10-1 | CASTRDPGTEAFF | TGCGCCAGCACCAGGGACCCGGGCACTGAAGCTTTCTTT
NA | few | TRBJ1-4 | TRBV7-9 | CASSFQLNEKLFF | TGTGCCAGCAGCTTTCAGCTTAATGAAAAACTGTTTTTT
TRBD2 | NA | TRBJ2-4 | TRBV7-2 | CASSLSRGEGAKNIQYF | TGTGCCAGCAGCTTATCGCGGGGGGAAGGGGCCAAAAACATTCAGTACTTC
TRBD1 | many | TRBJ1-2 | TRBV7-2 | CASRWTGAGYTF | TGTGCCAGCAGGTGGACAGGGGCTGGCTACACCTTC
NA | few | TRBJ1-5 | TRBV5-5 | CASSVQGNQPQHF | TGTGCCAGCAGCGTCCAGGGGAATCAGCCCCAGCATTTT
NA | few | TRBJ1-2 | TRBV21-1 | CASSSGGLQARWGYTF | TGTGCCAGCAGCTCGGGGGGTTTGCAGGCTAGGTGGGGCTACACCTTC
TRBD2 | many | TRBJ2-4 | TRBV12-3/TRBV12-4 | CASGQGLVSGIQYF | TGTGCCAGCGGCCAGGGACTAGTTTCTGGCATTCAGTACTTC
TRBD2 | NA | TRBJ2-3 | TRBV7-2 | CASRPPSGGTDTQYF | TGTGCCAGCAGACCCCCTAGCGGGGGCACAGATACGCAGTATTTT
TRBD2 | many | TRBJ2-5 | TRBV30 | CAWTGGNSVLQTQYF | TGTGCCTGGACGGGGGGTAATAGCGTCCTCCAGACCCAGTACTTC
NA | many | TRBJ1-5 | TRBV7-2 | CASSKGGGVNQPQHF | TGTGCCAGCAGCAAGGGTGGGGGGGTCAATCAGCCCCAGCATTTT
NA | NA | TRBJ2-1 | TRBV7-2 | CASTPVGVSYNEQFF | TGTGCCAGCACCCCCGTGGGGGTGTCCTACAATGAGCAGTTCTTC
TRBD1 | few | TRBJ1-2 | TRBV12-3/TRBV12-4 | CASSRETGNGYTF | TGTGCCAGCAGCCGCGAGACAGGGAATGGCTACACCTTC
NA | many | TRBJ2-3 | TRBV5-1 | CASSVQSSTDTQYF | TGCGCCAGCAGCGTTCAATCTAGCACAGATACGCAGTATTTT
TRBD2 | many | TRBJ2-1 | TRBV4-1 | CASSQASGAYNEQFF | TGCGCCAGCAGCCAGGCTAGCGGGGCTTACAATGAGCAGTTCTTC
TRBD2 | few | TRBJ2-1 | TRBV6-6 | CASSWTSNEQFF | TGTGCCAGCAGCTGGACTAGCAATGAGCAGTTCTTC
NA | many | TRBJ2-1 | TRBV7-6 | CASSPFAGGTYSYNEQFF | TGTGCCAGCAGTCCCTTTGCGGGCGGGACATACTCCTACAATGAGCAGTTCTTC
NA | few | TRBJ1-5 | TRBV6-2/TRBV6-3 | CASSYGDRQPQHF | TGTGCCAGCAGTTATGGAGATCGGCAGCCCCAGCATTTT
TRBD1 | many | TRBJ1-1 | TRBV6-1 | CASKPGQGRTEAFF | TGTGCCAGCAAACCGGGACAGGGTCGAACTGAAGCTTTCTTT
NA | few | TRBJ1-6 | TRBV3-1 | CASSQEFTPLHF | TGTGCCAGCAGCCAAGAATTTACACCCCTCCACTTT
NA | few | TRBJ2-2 | TRBV5-1 | CASSQGGTTNTGELFF | TGCGCCAGCAGCCAGGGCGGCACAACGAACACCGGGGAGCTGTTTTTT
NA | many | TRBJ2-4 | TRBV25-1 | CASSETGTPKNIQYF | TGTGCCAGCAGCGAAACCGGGACCCCGAAAAACATTCAGTACTTC
NA | NA | TRBJ1-2 | TRBV19 | CASQSGQPSGYTF | TGTGCCAGTCAATCAGGACAGCCTTCTGGCTACACCTTC
NA | many | TRBJ2-5 | TRBV20-1 | CSARGTFGTQYF | TGCAGTGCTAGGGGGACCTTCGGGACCCAGTACTTC
NA | NA | TRBJ2-1 | TRBV5-1 | CASSQRPRGSAYNEQFF | TGCGCCAGCAGCCAGCGCCCCAGGGGTAGCGCCTACAATGAGCAGTTCTTC
TRBD1 | NA | TRBJ2-5 | TRBV5-4 | CASNSGTGLQETQYF | TGTGCCAGCAATTCCGGGACAGGACTCCAAGAGACCCAGTACTTC
TRBD1 | few | TRBJ1-5 | TRBV3-1 | CASSHSQKGGDRKHF | TGTGCCAGCAGCCACTCACAGAAGGGAGGGGACAGGAAGCATTTT
TRBD1 | NA | TRBJ1-1 | TRBV7-2 | CASSSRGDRAAFF | TGTGCCAGCAGCTCGAGGGGGGACAGGGCAGCTTTCTTT
NA | many | TRBJ1-4 | TRBV4-2 | CASAGPNEKLFF | TGTGCCAGCGCAGGGCCAAATGAAAAACTGTTTTTT
NA | many | TRBJ2-7 | TRBV21-1 | CASSPMSGTNYEQYF | TGTGCCAGCAGCCCCATGTCCGGGACCAACTACGAGCAGTACTTC
TRBD1 | NA | TRBJ1-2 | TRBV4-3 | CASSQAYGTGTRTDGYTF | TGCGCCAGCAGCCAGGCCTACGGGACAGGGACCCGCACCGATGGCTACACCTTC
NA | few | TRBJ2-7 | TRBV12-3/TRBV12-4 | CASSLFPGSSYEQYF | TGTGCCAGCAGTTTGTTCCCGGGCAGCTCCTACGAGCAGTACTTC
NA | many | TRBJ2-2 | TRBV20-1 | CSARRQGSGELFF | TGCAGTGCTAGAAGGCAGGGGTCCGGGGAGCTGTTTTTT
NA | few | TRBJ1-6 | TRBV6-6 | CASSYSTPLVSPLHF | TGTGCCAGCAGTTACTCGACACCACTGGTTTCACCCCTCCACTTT
TRBD1 | many | TRBJ2-7 | TRBV12-3/TRBV12-4 | CASTTGTGTYEQYF | TGTGCCAGCACTACCGGGACAGGGACCTACGAGCAGTACTTC
NA | many | TRBJ1-5 | TRBV6-4 | CASSDSSSGARDNQPQHF | TGTGCCAGCAGTGACTCTAGTAGCGGGGCGAGGGACAATCAGCCCCAGCATTTT
NA | NA | TRBJ2-5 | TRBV5-1 | CASSSQGEGKETQYF | TGCGCCAGCAGCTCCCAGGGAGAGGGGAAAGAGACCCAGTACTTC
NA | few | TRBJ2-1 | TRBV11-2 | CASSLIRPNEQFF | TGTGCCAGCAGCTTAATCCGCCCGAATGAGCAGTTCTTC
NA | few | TRBJ2-6 | TRBV5-1 | CASSERPSGANVLTF | TGCGCCAGCAGTGAGAGGCCCTCTGGGGCCAACGTCCTGACTTTC
NA | few | TRBJ2-4 | TRBV29-1 | CSAKPQLAKNIQYF | TGCAGCGCTAAACCCCAACTAGCCAAAAACATTCAGTACTTC
NA | many | TRBJ2-1 | TRBV5-1 | CASSLDYNEQFF | TGCGCCAGCAGCTTGGACTACAATGAGCAGTTCTTC
TRBD2 | few | TRBJ2-5 | TRBV29-1 | CSVGGVGETQYF | TGCAGCGTCGGGGGGGTGGGGGAGACCCAGTACTTC
NA | many | TRBJ2-5 | TRBV7-2 | CASSSGGYQETQYF | TGTGCCAGCAGCTCGGGGGGCTATCAAGAGACCCAGTACTTC
NA | few | TRBJ2-1 | TRBV30 | CAGGTYNEQFF | TGTGCCGGGGGGACCTACAATGAGCAGTTCTTC